This T cell receptor beta chain was profiled in a study of T cell responses to AZD1222 COVID-19 vaccine. Profiling relied on immunoSEQ multiplex PCR, and the TCRdb table lists in-frame clones only, not all of them. Seen here are over 120,000 clones, 70% to 90% observed once, and the top ten hold around 8%. As concerns this clone: Its antigen is unknown.

Germline lookup yields CDR1 ENHRY and CDR2 SYGVKD. The CDR3 length is 14 residues. The V gene lost 8 bases and the J gene lost 5 bases, with 19 bases spanning the gap. Study observations and caveats: Recipients of two AZD1222 doses showed rising Spike-specific TCR breadth and depth. Females outnumbered males among donors, who were mostly white British; clonal diversity was possibly underestimated. Unmutated variant regions are reportedly targeted by nearly half of spike-specific TCRs.

The source was peripheral blood, collected on day 0 of AZD1222 vaccination. This TCR was recovered from an adult in good health. The V and J genes are TRBV10-3 and TRBJ2-7; D is perhaps TRBD1 or TRBD2 (5 bases each). The CDR3 DNA reads TGTGCCATCTCTTCCGGCAGGGACCAGCACGAGCAGTACTTC. Translated: CAISSGRDQHEQYF.